The present TCR beta chain was sequenced within a study of blood T cell repertoires in COVID-19. The method was immunoSEQ multiplex PCR; TCRdb's version includes in-frame clones alone and lacks a portion of them. The data show about 370,000 clones, 80% to 90% seen once. V dropped 8 bases and J dropped 2 bases, with 17 bases sitting between them. The CDR3 consists of 15 residues. Germline CDR1 and CDR2: SNHLY and FYNNEI. Sequencing was performed on peripheral blood. The sequence came from a woman between 25 and 40 years old with COVID-19, enrolled during active disease. This chain uses TRBV2 with TRBJ2-3; no definite D call. The CDR3 region is CASQALVRPTDTQYF. The CDR3 DNA reads as TGTGCCAGCCAGGCTCTGGTCAGGCCCACAGATACGCAGTATTTT.